This TCR beta chain emerged from a study of breast tumors, draining lymph nodes, adjacent tissues. Study-wide results and caveats: Tumor TCR diversity was below lymph nodes but above nontumor tissue.

Samples came from axillary lymph nodes draining the breast cancer. This clonotype has just a few counts. Its cognate antigen is unknown. In TCRdb, the multiplex PCR reads were re-called with MiXCR into one record per CDR3 protein. The repertoire holds about 130,000 distinct CDR3 sequences, nearly 20% seen once, with about 3.5% in the top ten. Sequenced: axillary lymph node tissue. The clonotype originates from a female donor with breast cancer. Some clones in this sample may be carry-over from other donors' samples.

CDR3: CSANQELGIYGYTF. DNA for the CDR3: TGCAGTGCTAATCAAGAACTGGGCATCTATGGCTACACCTTC. The rearrangement uses TRBV20-1 and TRBJ1-2; D is ambiguous. Per the germline V gene, CDR1 is DFQATT and CDR2 is SNEGSKA (reference sequence). Trimming stripped 4 bases from V and 4 bases from J, with 16 bases between. The CDR3 is 14 residues long.